These T cell receptor beta chains were read from a single sample in a study of CXCR3-negative and CXCR3-positive naive CD8 T cells. TCRdb reprocessed the 5' RACE reads and keeps a single row for each CDR3 protein, giving no DNA. The table lists some 38,000 distinct CDR3 sequences. Source material: memory CD8+ T cells from blood. The receptors come from a human donor in good health. Some clones in this sample may be carry-over from other donors' samples. Both conserved end residues are part of each CDR3. Clone sizes are given selectively: once, few, many, or a class where the clone is expanded.

j_call | clone_size | v_call | cdr3_aa
TRBJ2-3 | NA | TRBV13 | CASSPREGLGTDTQYF
TRBJ2-7 | NA | TRBV13 | CASRLGVAGSEQYF
TRBJ2-3 | NA | TRBV29-1 | CSVLPKLGDTQYF
TRBJ2-6 | NA | TRBV4-2 | CASSQDPRSGANVLTF
TRBJ2-1 | NA | TRBV6-2/TRBV6-3 | CASNQQGASNEQFF
TRBJ2-1 | medium-sized | TRBV6-4 | CASSDSVEGEQFF
TRBJ2-7 | NA | TRBV5-1 | CASSLAGQGIYEQYF
TRBJ1-1 | NA | TRBV5-1 | CASSRTVGVSNTEAFF
TRBJ2-2 | NA | TRBV29-1 | CSVEIAGTLSTGELFF
TRBJ1-1 | NA | TRBV5-6 | CASSLARGRNTEAFF
TRBJ2-7 | NA | TRBV20-1 | CSASDTYEQYF
TRBJ2-2 | NA | TRBV29-1 | CSVDNPGGVNTGELFF
TRBJ2-7 | NA | TRBV29-1 | CSGVARADSYEQYF
TRBJ1-1 | NA | TRBV7-3 | CASSRTDSTEDFF
TRBJ2-1 | NA | TRBV5-6 | CASSPIPFSYNEQFF
TRBJ2-7 | NA | TRBV5-1 | CASSNEAYEQYF
TRBJ2-7 | NA | TRBV28 | CASIGLAGLSSYEQYF
TRBJ1-1 | NA | TRBV6-6 | CASRYIWTGGADTEAFF
TRBJ2-7 | NA | TRBV28 | CASSFRGSPRNEQYF
TRBJ2-7 | NA | TRBV27 | CASSTGTGRLYEQYF
TRBJ2-3 | NA | TRBV29-1 | CSVERPGGAYSTDTQYF
TRBJ1-5 | NA | TRBV25-1 | CASSGTPNQPQHF
TRBJ2-1 | NA | TRBV29-1 | CSVPRQSSYNEQFF
TRBJ1-1 | NA | TRBV4-3 | CASSQDDRNTEAFF
TRBJ1-5 | NA | TRBV7-9 | CASSSTGGSSQPQHF